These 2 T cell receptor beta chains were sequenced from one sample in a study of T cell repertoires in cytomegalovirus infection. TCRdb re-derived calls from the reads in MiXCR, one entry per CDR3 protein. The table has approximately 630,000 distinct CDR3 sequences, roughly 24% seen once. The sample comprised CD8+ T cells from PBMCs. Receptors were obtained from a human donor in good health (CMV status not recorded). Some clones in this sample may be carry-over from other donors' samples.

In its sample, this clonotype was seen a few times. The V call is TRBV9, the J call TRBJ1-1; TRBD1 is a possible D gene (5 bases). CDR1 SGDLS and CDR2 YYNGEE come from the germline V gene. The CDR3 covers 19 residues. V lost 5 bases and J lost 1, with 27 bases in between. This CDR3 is CASSDPYDRDQTRNTEAFF. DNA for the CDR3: TGTGCCAGCAGTGACCCTTATGACAGAGACCAAACAAGGAACACTGAAGCTTTCTTT.

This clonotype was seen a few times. The CDR3 coding sequence is TGTGCCAGCAGGGGTTACCTCAACAATGAGCAGTTCTTC. As protein: CASRGYLNNEQFF. The chain recombines TRBV5-6 with TRBJ2-1; no clear D gene. Trimming left V 5 bases short and J 5 bases short, with 11 bases between. Looked up from germline, CDR1 is SGHDT and CDR2 is YYEEEE. This CDR3 contains 13 residues.